The rows below give T cell receptor beta chains drawn from one sample of a study of T cell responses to AZD1222 COVID-19 vaccine. TCRdb's table, derived via immunoSEQ multiplex PCR, lists solely in-frame clones and lacks some. The data hold about 150,000 clones, with around nine tenths observed a single time. The sequences come from peripheral blood, collected on day 0 of AZD1222 vaccination. The receptors shown here come from an adult in good health. Both conserved end residues are part of each CDR3. Fields, in order: J gene, D gene, V gene, clone size, CDR3 protein, CDR3 DNA. D genes are given only for firm matches. Clone size is given for some rows only: seen once, a few or many times, or a class if the clone is expanded.

>TRBJ2-2|-|TRBV6-1|few
CASSEGQNTGELFF
TGTGCCAGCAGTGAGGGTCAGAACACCGGGGAGCTGTTTTTT
>TRBJ2-6|-|TRBV28|-
CASSLFAGGANVLTF
TGTGCCAGCAGTTTATTCGCGGGAGGGGCCAACGTCCTGACTTTC
>TRBJ2-1|TRBD2|TRBV28|-
CASSYLWGGTSGRSAKAPFF
TGTGCCAGCAGTTATCTGTGGGGTGGGACTAGCGGGAGGTCCGCAAAAGCCCCGTTCTTC
>TRBJ2-1|-|TRBV7-3|-
CASSSTNSGNEQFF
TGTGCCAGCAGCTCGACCAATAGCGGAAATGAGCAGTTCTTC
>TRBJ2-1|-|TRBV28|-
CASSLGLTASNEQFF
TGTGCCAGCAGTTTGGGTCTGACAGCATCCAATGAGCAGTTCTTC
>TRBJ1-5|-|TRBV27|once
CASSLQPPQPQHF
TGTGCCAGCAGTTTACAACCGCCTCAGCCCCAGCATTTT
>TRBJ2-1|TRBD1|TRBV9|once
CASRPDRAGFNEQFF
TGTGCCAGCAGACCGGACAGGGCAGGTTTCAATGAGCAGTTCTTC
>TRBJ2-1|TRBD2|TRBV3-1/TRBV3-2|-
CASSQGRELAGVWNEQFF
TGTGCCAGCAGCCAAGGGAGAGAACTAGCGGGAGTATGGAATGAGCAGTTCTTC
>TRBJ2-7|TRBD1|TRBV10-3|-
CAINSPGTGSYEQYF
TGTGCCATCAACAGTCCCGGGACAGGGTCGTACGAGCAGTACTTC
>TRBJ1-2|-|TRBV9|-
CASSVDLGQRPYTF
TGTGCCAGCAGCGTAGATCTTGGACAGCGGCCGTACACCTTC
>TRBJ2-3|TRBD2|TRBV6-1|-
CASSARTSGFTDTQYF
TGTGCCAGCAGTGCGCGGACTAGCGGATTCACAGATACGCAGTATTTT
>TRBJ2-5|TRBD2|TRBV9|few
CASSPSGGARETQYF
TGTGCCAGCAGCCCTAGCGGGGGAGCCCGGGAGACCCAGTACTTC
>TRBJ2-5|-|TRBV21-1|once
CASSGQAGAQETQYF
TGTGCCAGCAGCGGCCAGGCGGGGGCACAAGAGACCCAGTACTTC
>TRBJ2-3|-|TRBV19|-
CASSRDTTDTQYF
TGTGCCAGTAGTAGGGACACCACAGATACGCAGTATTTT
>TRBJ1-5|-|TRBV29-1|once
CSVGGVGNQPQHF
TGCAGCGTTGGGGGGGTGGGCAATCAGCCCCAGCATTTT
>TRBJ2-7|-|TRBV27|-
CDRVHEQYF
TGTGACAGGGTCCACGAGCAGTACTTC
>TRBJ1-2|TRBD1|TRBV7-9|-
CASSHRDSYYGYTF
TGTGCCAGCAGCCACCGGGACAGCTACTATGGCTACACCTTC
>TRBJ1-3|-|TRBV27|-
CASSLSAPGERNTIYF
TGTGCCAGCAGTTTATCGGCCCCAGGAGAAAGAAACACCATATATTTT
>TRBJ2-7|-|TRBV6-1|-
CASSDRYEQYF
TGTGCCAGCAGTGACCGGTACGAGCAGTACTTC
>TRBJ2-7|-|TRBV27|-
CASSLYGPQYEQYF
TGTGCCAGCAGTTTATATGGACCCCAATACGAGCAGTACTTC
>TRBJ1-1|TRBD1|TRBV6-5|-
CASSYSTGGTEAFF
TGTGCCAGCAGTTACTCAACAGGGGGCACTGAAGCTTTCTTT
>TRBJ1-2|-|TRBV19|-
CASSPLNSNYGYTF
TGTGCCAGTAGTCCACTTAACTCTAACTATGGCTACACCTTC
>TRBJ2-3|-|TRBV27|-
CASRLRQVGDTQYF
TGTGCCAGCCGTTTAAGGCAGGTCGGAGATACGCAGTATTTT
>TRBJ2-1|-|TRBV19|once
CASSIGPAPTLKEQFF
TGTGCCAGTAGTATAGGGCCCGCTCCCACCCTGAAGGAGCAGTTCTTC
>TRBJ2-3|-|TRBV5-1|-
CASSLGSSQWASTDTQYF
TGCGCCAGCAGCTTGGGATCCTCTCAGTGGGCCTCCACAGATACGCAGTATTTT
>TRBJ1-6|TRBD1|TRBV5-1|-
CASSLGDRDVVALHF
TGCGCCAGCAGCTTGGGAGACAGGGATGTCGTGGCCCTCCACTTT
>TRBJ1-2|TRBD1|TRBV2|once
CASRLDRGQVYGYTF
TGTGCCAGCAGGTTAGACAGGGGCCAGGTCTATGGCTACACCTTC
>TRBJ2-7|-|TRBV11-3|-
CASSLTRGHPRQYF
TGTGCCAGCAGCTTAACAAGGGGACACCCGAGGCAGTACTTC
>TRBJ2-1|TRBD2|TRBV5-1|-
CASSPGTSGVGEQFF
TGCGCCAGCAGCCCCGGGACTAGCGGGGTTGGAGAGCAGTTCTTC
>TRBJ2-6|-|TRBV6-4|-
CASSDSISGANVLTF
TGTGCCAGCAGTGACTCCATCTCTGGGGCCAACGTCCTGACTTTC
>TRBJ2-7|-|TRBV30|-
CAWSVRIAEQYF
TGTGCCTGGAGTGTACGGATCGCAGAGCAGTACTTC
>TRBJ1-2|TRBD1|TRBV23-1|-
CASSHPRTGKLLCAGYTF
TGCGCCAGCAGTCACCCGAGGACAGGGAAACTACTATGCGCTGGCTACACCTTC
>TRBJ1-2|-|TRBV28|-
CASSSLGGPAPGYTF
TGTGCCAGCAGCTCCTTGGGTGGCCCGGCTCCTGGCTACACCTTC
>TRBJ1-1|-|TRBV19|-
CASSPRGSRRVEAFF
TGTGCCAGTAGTCCTCGGGGGAGCCGGAGGGTCGAAGCTTTCTTT
>TRBJ1-1|-|TRBV19|-
CASSIRRTEAFF
TGTGCCAGTAGTATAAGACGCACTGAAGCTTTCTTT
>TRBJ2-5|-|TRBV7-9|-
CASSYNQETQYF
TGTGCCAGCAGCTATAACCAAGAGACCCAGTACTTC
>TRBJ2-5|-|TRBV14|-
CASSQDLGPSRETQYF
TGTGCCAGCAGCCAAGACTTGGGACCTTCCAGGGAGACCCAGTACTTC
>TRBJ2-3|-|TRBV5-1|-
CASSQQRGLGTDTQYF
TGCGCCAGCAGCCAACAGCGCGGTCTGGGAACAGATACGCAGTATTTT
>TRBJ1-2|-|TRBV28|-
CASSPPRAAFYGYTF
TGTGCCAGCAGCCCGCCCCGGGCAGCTTTTTATGGCTACACCTTC
>TRBJ2-1|-|TRBV5-1|-
CASSGLGWSSYNEQFF
TGCGCCAGCAGCGGTCTAGGCTGGAGCTCCTACAATGAGCAGTTCTTC
>TRBJ2-2|TRBD2|TRBV7-3|-
CASSVTAGGIGELFF
TGTGCCAGCAGCGTTACAGCGGGAGGTATAGGGGAGCTGTTTTTT
>TRBJ1-1|TRBD1|TRBV24-1|few
CATSDTSSTGGTEAFF
TGTGCCACCAGTGATACCTCCTCCACAGGGGGCACTGAAGCTTTCTTT